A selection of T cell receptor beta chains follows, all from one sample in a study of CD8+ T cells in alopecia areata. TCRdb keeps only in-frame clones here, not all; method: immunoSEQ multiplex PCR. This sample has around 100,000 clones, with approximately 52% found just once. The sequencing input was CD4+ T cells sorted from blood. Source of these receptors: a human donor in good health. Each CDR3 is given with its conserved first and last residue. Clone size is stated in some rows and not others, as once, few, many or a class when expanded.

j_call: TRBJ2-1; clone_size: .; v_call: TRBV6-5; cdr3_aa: CASSRVYSYNEQFF
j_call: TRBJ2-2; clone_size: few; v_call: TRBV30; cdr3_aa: CAWDRQSTGELFF
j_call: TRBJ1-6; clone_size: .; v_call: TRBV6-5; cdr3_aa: CASSYSTASASPLHF
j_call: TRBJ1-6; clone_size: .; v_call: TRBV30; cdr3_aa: CAWSVRGGWNSPLHF
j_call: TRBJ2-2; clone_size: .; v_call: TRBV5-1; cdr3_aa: CASSSDVAGGTGELFF
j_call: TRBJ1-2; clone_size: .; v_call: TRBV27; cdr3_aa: CASSLANYGYTF
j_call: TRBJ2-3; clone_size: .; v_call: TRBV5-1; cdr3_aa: CASSLSPYTDTQYF
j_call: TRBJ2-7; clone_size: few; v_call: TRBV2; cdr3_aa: CASSLYEQYF
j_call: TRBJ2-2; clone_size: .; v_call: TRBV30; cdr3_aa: CALTREWATGELFF
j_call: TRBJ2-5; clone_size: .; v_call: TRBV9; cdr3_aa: CASSVGRETQYF
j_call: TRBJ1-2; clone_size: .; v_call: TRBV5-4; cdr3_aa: CASSLAQGGPYGYTF
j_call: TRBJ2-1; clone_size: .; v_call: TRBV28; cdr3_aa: CASSFIPGTSGLGANNEQFF
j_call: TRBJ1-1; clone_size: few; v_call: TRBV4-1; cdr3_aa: CASSYGQGLAHRTEAFF
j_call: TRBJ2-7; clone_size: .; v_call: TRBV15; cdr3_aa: CATSKREHEQYF
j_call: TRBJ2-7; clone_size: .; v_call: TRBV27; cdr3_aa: CASSLLAGGEQYF
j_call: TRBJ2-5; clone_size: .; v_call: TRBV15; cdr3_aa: CATSRAVGLAGMKTQYF
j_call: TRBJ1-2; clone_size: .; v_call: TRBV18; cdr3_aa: CASSPLGQGNYGYTF
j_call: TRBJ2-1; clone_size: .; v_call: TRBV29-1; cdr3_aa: CSGTGQAMYNEQFF
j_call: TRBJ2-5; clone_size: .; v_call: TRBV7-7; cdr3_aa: CASGLGAEETQYF
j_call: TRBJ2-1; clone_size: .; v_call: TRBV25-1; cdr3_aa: CASSRDRRIDEQFF
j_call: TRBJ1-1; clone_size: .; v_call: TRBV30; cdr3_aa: CAWNHRNTEAFF
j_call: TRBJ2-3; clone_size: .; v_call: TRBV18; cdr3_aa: CASSDGGGITDTQYF
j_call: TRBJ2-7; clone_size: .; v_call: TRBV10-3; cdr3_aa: CAIKSEGRDYEQYF
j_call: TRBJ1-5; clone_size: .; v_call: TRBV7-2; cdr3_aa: CASSLGDREIEPQHF
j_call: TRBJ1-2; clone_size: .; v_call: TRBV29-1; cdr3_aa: CSAGAGASGYTF
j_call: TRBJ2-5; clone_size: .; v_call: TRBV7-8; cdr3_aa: CASSTGHKETQYF
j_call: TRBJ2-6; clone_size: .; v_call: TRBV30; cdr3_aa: CAGGATSGANVLTF
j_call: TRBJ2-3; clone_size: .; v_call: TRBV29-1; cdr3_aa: CSIKRGGGTDTQYF
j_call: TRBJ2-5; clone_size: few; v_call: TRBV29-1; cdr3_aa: CSIGQHQETQYF
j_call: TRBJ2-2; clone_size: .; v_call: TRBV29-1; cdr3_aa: CSAGTRTGELFF
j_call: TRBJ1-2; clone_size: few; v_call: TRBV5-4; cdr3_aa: CASSLVSGNGYTF
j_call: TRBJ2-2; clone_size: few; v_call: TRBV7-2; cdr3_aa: CASSSQHRAIGELFF
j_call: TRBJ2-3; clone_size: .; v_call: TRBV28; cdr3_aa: CASSQEDTQYF
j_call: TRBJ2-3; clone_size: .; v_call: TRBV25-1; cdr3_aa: CASSVKRGGTDTQYF
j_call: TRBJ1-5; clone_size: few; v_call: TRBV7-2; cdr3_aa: CASSLGVGNQPQHF
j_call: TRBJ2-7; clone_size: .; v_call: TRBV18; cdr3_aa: CASSPGTGSSYEQYF
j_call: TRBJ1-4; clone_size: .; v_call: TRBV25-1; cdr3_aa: CASSGPGTGGEKLFF
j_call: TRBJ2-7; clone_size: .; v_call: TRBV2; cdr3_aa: CASSPRTDISYEQYF
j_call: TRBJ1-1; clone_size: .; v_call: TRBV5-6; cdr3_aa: CASSLWDEAFF
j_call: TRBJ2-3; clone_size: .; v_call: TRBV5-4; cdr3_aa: CASSSRAGPDTQYF
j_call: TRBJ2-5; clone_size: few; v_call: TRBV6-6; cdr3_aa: CASRQGQDETQYF
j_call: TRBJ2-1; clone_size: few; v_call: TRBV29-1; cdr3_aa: CSVANTGAYPYNEQFF
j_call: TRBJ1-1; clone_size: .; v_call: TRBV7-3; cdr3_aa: CASSRTGGTGEAFF
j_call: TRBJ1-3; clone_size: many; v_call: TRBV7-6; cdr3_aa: CASSLTAGGQSGNTIYF
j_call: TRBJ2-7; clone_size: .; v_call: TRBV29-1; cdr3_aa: CSVRTDSYEQYF
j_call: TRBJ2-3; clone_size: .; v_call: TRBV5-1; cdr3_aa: CASSVGLAKADTQYF
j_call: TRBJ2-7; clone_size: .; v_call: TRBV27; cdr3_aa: CASSLKGSDEQYF
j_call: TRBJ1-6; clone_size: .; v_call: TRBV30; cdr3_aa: CAWSRTDRGQGGNSPLHF
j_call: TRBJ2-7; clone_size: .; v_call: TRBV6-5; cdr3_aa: CASSYQGQGDREQYF
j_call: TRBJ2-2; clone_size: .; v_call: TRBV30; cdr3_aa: CAWRDGAGGLFF
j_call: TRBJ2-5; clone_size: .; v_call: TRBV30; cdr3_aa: CAWSVGGPGTQYF
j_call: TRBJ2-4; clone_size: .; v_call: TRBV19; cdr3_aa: CASSLASGGPNIQYF
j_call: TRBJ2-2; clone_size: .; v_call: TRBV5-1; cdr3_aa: CASSGRDRGREGTGELFF